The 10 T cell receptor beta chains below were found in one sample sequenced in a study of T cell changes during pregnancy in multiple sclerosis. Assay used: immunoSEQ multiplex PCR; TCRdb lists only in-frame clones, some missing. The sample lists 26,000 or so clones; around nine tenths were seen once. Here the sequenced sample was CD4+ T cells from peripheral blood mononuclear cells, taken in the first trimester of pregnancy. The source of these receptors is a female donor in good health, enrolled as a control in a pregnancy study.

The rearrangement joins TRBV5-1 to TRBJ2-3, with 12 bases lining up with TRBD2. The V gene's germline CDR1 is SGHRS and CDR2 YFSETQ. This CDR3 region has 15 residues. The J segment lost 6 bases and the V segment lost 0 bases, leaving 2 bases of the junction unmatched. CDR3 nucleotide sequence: TGCGCCAGCAGCTTGGGACTAGCGGGAGTGGATACGCAGTATTTT. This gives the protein CASSLGLAGVDTQYF.

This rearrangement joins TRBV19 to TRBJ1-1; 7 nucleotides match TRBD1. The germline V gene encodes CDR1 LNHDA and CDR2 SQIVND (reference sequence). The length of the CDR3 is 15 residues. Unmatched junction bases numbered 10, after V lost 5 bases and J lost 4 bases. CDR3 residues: CASSGGGQVGTEAFF. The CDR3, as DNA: TGTGCCAGTAGTGGCGGAGGACAGGTGGGCACTGAAGCTTTCTTT.

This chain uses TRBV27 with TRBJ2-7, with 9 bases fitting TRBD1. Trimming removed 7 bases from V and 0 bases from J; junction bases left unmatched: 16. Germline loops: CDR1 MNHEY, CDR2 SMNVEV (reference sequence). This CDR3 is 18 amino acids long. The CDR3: CASTRTGEGDGASYEQYF. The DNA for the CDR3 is TGTGCCAGCACGAGGACAGGGGAAGGGGATGGGGCCTCCTACGAGCAGTACTTC.

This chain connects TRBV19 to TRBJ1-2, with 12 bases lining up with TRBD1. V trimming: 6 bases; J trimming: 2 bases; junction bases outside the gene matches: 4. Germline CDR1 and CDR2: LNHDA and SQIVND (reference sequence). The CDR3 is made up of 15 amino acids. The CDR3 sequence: CASRTGTGGNYGYTF. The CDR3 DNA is TGTGCCAGTAGAACCGGGACAGGGGGCAACTATGGCTACACCTTC.

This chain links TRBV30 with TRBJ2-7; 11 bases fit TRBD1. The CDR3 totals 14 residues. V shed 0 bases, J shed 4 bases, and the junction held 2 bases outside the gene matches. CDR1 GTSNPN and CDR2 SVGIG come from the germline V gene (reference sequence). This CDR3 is CAWSVGQGVYEQYF. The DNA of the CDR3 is TGTGCCTGGAGTGTGGGACAGGGGGTTTACGAGCAGTACTTC.

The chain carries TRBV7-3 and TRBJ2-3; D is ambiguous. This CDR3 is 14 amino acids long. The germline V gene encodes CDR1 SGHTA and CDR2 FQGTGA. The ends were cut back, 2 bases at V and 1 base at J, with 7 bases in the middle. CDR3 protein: CASSLAGRTDTQYF. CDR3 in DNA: TGTGCCAGCAGCTTAGCTGGGCGCACAGATACGCAGTATTTT.

The CDR3 nucleotides are TGTGCCAGCAGCTTAGTGGGGGGGGCAGGGGCCAACGTCCTGACTTTC. Residues: CASSLVGGAGANVLTF. The chain joins TRBV7-6 to TRBJ2-6; possible D gene TRBD2, 7 bases. The CDR3 has 16 residues. CDR1 is SGHVS and CDR2 is FNYEAQ in the germline V gene. Trimming removed 1 base at V and 4 bases at J, with 11 bases between. Drawing the rest from reference TRBV7-6 and TRBJ2-6, the complete variable domain is GAGVSQSPRYKVTKRGQDVALRCDPISGHVSLYWYRQALGQGPEFLTYFNYEAQQDKSGLPNDRFSAERPEGSISTLTIQRTEQRDSAMYRCASSLVGGAGANVLTFGAGSRLTVL.

The CDR3 region has the DNA TGTGCCAGCAGCTCCGCCCCCTGGGTTCACGGGTCGCGCGGGAACGGCTACACCTTC. This gives the protein CASSSAPWVHGSRGNGYTF. The V call is TRBV7-8, the J call TRBJ1-2; no definite D call. This CDR3 has 19 residues. CDR1 and CDR2 (germline): SGHVS, FQNEAQ. V lost 4 bases and J lost 8, with 32 bases in between.

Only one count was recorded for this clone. In nucleotides, the CDR3 is TGTGCCAGCAGCGCCGAGGTTGGAAGGACCGGGGAGCTGTTTTTT. Amino acid sequence: CASSAEVGRTGELFF. The J gene is TRBJ2-2, the V gene TRBV2; D unresolved. Germline values: CDR1 SNHLY, CDR2 FYNNEI. There are 15 residues in the CDR3. V was shortened by 6 bases and J by 5 bases, with 16 bases between the two germline ends.

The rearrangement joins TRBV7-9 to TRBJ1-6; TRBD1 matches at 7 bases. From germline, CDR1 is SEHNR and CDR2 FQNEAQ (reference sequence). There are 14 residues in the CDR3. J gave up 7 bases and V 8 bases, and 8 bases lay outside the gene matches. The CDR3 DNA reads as TGTGCCAGCGACCAGGGACAGCTGAATTCACCCCTCCACTTT. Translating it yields CASDQGQLNSPLHF. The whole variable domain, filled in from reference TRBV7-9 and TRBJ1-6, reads DTGVSQNPRHKITKRGQNVTFRCDPISEHNRLYWYRQTLGQGPEFLTYFQNEAQLEKSRLLSDRFSAERPKGSFSTLEIQRTEQGDSAMYLCASDQGQLNSPLHFGNGTRLTVT.